This T cell receptor beta chain originates from a study of T-cell memory formation after mild COVID-19. Study-level information: The two donors had largely donor-specific TCR clusters. The study, taken as a whole, reports: Proof of SARS-CoV-2 specificity was absent for the second-wave clones that crested on day 37. Later expanders leaned CD4+, whereas clones that contracted between day 15 and 85 were balanced CD4/CD8.

TCRalpha and TCRbeta libraries used 5'RACE with constant-segment primers and UMIs. TCRdb re-called the 5' RACE reads through MiXCR, storing one row per CDR3 protein. The sample holds approximately 300,000 distinct CDR3 sequences, approximately 15% seen once. Turning to this clonotype: Its antigen is still unknown.

The germline V gene encodes CDR1 DFQATT and CDR2 SNEGSKA (reference sequence). J was trimmed by 6 bases and V by 0 bases; bases with no gene match: 6. This CDR3 is built from 14 residues. The specimen sequenced was PBMCs or a T cell subset sorted from them (not recorded which). The gene calls are TRBV20-1 and TRBJ2-7, with TRBD2 identical over 9 bases. The receptor comes from a man aged 18 to 30 who had mild COVID-19 (a few samples of this study predate the infection). Cell type and time point are not known. The CDR3 protein is CSARDSSGTGEQYF. The CDR3 DNA reads TGCAGTGCTAGAGATTCTAGCGGGACCGGCGAGCAGTACTTC.